The 27 T cell receptor beta chains below come from one sample, sequenced in a study of T cell responses to AZD1222 COVID-19 vaccine. Some clones are missing from TCRdb's copy, which holds only in-frame ones; the method was immunoSEQ multiplex PCR. Among roughly 120,000 clones listed, 70% to 90% were seen once. The sample in question was peripheral blood, obtained on day 0 of AZD1222 vaccination. These TCRs come from an adult in good health.

V gene TRBV19 combines with J gene TRBJ1-3; TRBD1 matches 7 bases. Unmatched junction bases numbered 7, after V lost 6 bases and J lost 2 bases. The CDR3 is 15 residues long. Per the germline V gene, CDR1 is LNHDA and CDR2 is SQIVND (reference sequence). CDR3 amino acids: CASSREQGAGNTIYF. The DNA for the CDR3 is TGTGCCAGTAGCCGAGAGCAGGGGGCTGGAAACACCATATATTTT.

The gene calls are TRBV15 and TRBJ1-3; D not resolved. With 7 bases removed from V and 2 bases from J, the gap between germline ends came to 6 bases. Germline-derived CDR1 and CDR2 are LNHNV and YYDKDF (reference sequence). The CDR3 is 12 amino acids. CDR3 coding DNA: TGTGCCACCATGGGGACTGGAAACACCATATATTTT. Protein: CATMGTGNTIYF.

The CDR3 region has the DNA TGTGCCAGCAGCCCAGCCCGGGGAATGGGCGAGCAGTACTTC. Its translation: CASSPARGMGEQYF. The genes are TRBV11-3 and TRBJ2-7; TRBD2 is a possible D gene (5 bases). Germline CDR1 SGHNT, CDR2 YENEEA. Trimming removed 5 bases at V and 6 bases at J, with 17 bases between. The CDR3 extends over 14 amino acids.

The gene calls are TRBV27 and TRBJ2-7; maybe TRBD1 (6 bases). CDR1 is MNHEY and CDR2 is SMNVEV in the germline V gene (reference sequence). V was pared by 5 bases and J by 3 bases, with 14 bases between. The CDR3 has 14 residues. CDR3 nucleotides: TGTGCCAGCAGTGAGACGACAGGCAACTACGAGCAGTACTTC. Translating gives CASSETTGNYEQYF.

The chain recombines TRBV14 with TRBJ1-1, with a possible D match to TRBD1 (6 bases). CDR1 is SGHDN and CDR2 is FVKESK in the germline V gene. Trimming stripped 4 bases from V and 4 bases from J, with 16 bases between. The CDR3 extends over 15 amino acids. CDR3 nucleotide sequence: TGTGCCAGCAGCCCAGCCAGGGGCGATGCCACTGAAGCTTTCTTT. Its protein is CASSPARGDATEAFF.

The chain uses TRBV27 and TRBJ2-3; TRBD2 aligns across 7 bases. Germline V gene data show CDR1 as MNHEY and CDR2 as SMNVEV (reference sequence). The CDR3 is made up of 15 amino acids. The trim removed 5 bases at V and 2 bases at J, leaving 7 bases unmatched. The CDR3 is CASSQPGGNTDTQYF. CDR3 DNA: TGTGCCAGCAGTCAGCCCGGGGGGAACACAGATACGCAGTATTTT.

The chain has TRBV4-3 and TRBJ2-5, with 10 bases that match TRBD1. The CDR3 length is 17 residues. Looked up from germline, CDR1 is LGHNA and CDR2 is YSLEER. Losses at the gene ends were 6 bases for V and 4 bases for J; bases not matched to a gene: 14. CDR3 DNA sequence: TGCGCCAGCAGACTCGAACCTTGGGACAGGGGTCGAGAGACCCAGTACTTC. Translated: CASRLEPWDRGRETQYF.

This rearrangement joins TRBV4-1 to TRBJ1-5; TRBD1 matches at 8 bases. V gave up 3 bases and J gave up 2 bases; unmatched junction bases: 6. CDR1 is MGHRA, CDR2 YSYEKL, per germline. The CDR3 loop spans 16 amino acids. In DNA, the CDR3 is TGCGCCAGCAGCCACCCACAGGGGGAGCGCAATCAGCCCCAGCATTTT. Protein sequence: CASSHPQGERNQPQHF.

The gene calls are TRBV14 and TRBJ1-2; D unclear. Germline CDR1 and CDR2: SGHDN and FVKESK. This CDR3 contains 12 residues. Between the trimmed V and J ends, which lost 3 bases and 7 bases, there was a span of 9 bases. The CDR3 bases are TGTGCCAGCAGCCAGGTAGGCGCTGGCTACACCTTC. This sequence encodes CASSQVGAGYTF. The full variable domain, completed using reference TRBV14 and TRBJ1-2, is EAGVTQFPSHSVIEKGQTVTLRCDPISGHDNLYWYRRVMGKEIKFLLHFVKESKQDESGMPNNRFLAERTGGTYSTLKVQPAELEDSGVYFCASSQVGAGYTFGSGTRLTVV.

The V gene is TRBV12-5, the J gene TRBJ2-1, with unresolved D. The germline V and J ends were trimmed by 0 bases and 7 bases, with 4 bases remaining between them. Germline CDR1 and CDR2: LGHNT and FRNRAP. The CDR3 runs to 12 residues. CDR3 in DNA: TGTGCTAGTGGTTTGGTACGAAATGAGCAGTTCTTC. It translates to CASGLVRNEQFF.

This sequence joins TRBV11-2 and TRBJ1-2, with D hard to call. CDR3 length equals 13 residues. V lost 5 bases and J 7 bases, leaving 14 bases between the germline ends. CDR1 is SGHAT, CDR2 FQNNGV, per germline. The DNA for the CDR3 is TGTGCCAGCAGCCAATGGACCTCCTCTGGCTACACCTTC. Translation: CASSQWTSSGYTF.

V and J are TRBV29-1 and TRBJ2-7, with D possibly TRBD1 on 6 matching bases. CDR1 and CDR2 from the germline V gene are SQVTM and ANQGSEA. This CDR3 has 14 amino acids. V gave up 4 bases and J gave up 2 bases, with 15 bases separating them. The CDR3 DNA reads TGCAGCGTTGTCGGGTACAGGGATGCCTACGAGCAGTACTTC. Encoded protein: CSVVGYRDAYEQYF.

The CDR3 is CASSGPSEDSPLHF. The CDR3 bases are TGTGCCAGCAGCGGTCCCTCGGAGGATTCACCCCTCCACTTT. The J gene is TRBJ1-6, the V gene TRBV9, with D hard to call. V was trimmed by 3 bases and J by 8 bases, leaving 12 bases between them. Germline V gene sequence: CDR1 SGDLS, CDR2 YYNGEE. CDR3 size: 14 residues.

The CDR3 loop reads CASSLNVRYGYTF. CDR3 DNA sequence: TGTGCCAGCAGTCTCAATGTTCGGTATGGCTACACCTTC. The V call is TRBV28, the J call TRBJ1-2; no firm D call. CDR3 length: 13 amino acids. The V end was cut by 5 bases, the J end by 5 bases, with 12 bases between. The germline V gene has CDR1 MDHEN and CDR2 SYDVKM.

CDR3 sequence: CASSLDPAWYEQYF. The CDR3, as DNA: TGCGCCAGCAGCTTGGACCCCGCATGGTACGAGCAGTACTTC. The chain joins TRBV5-1 to TRBJ2-7; D is uncertain. The CDR3 sequence is 14 residues long. Germline CDR1 reads SGHRS; CDR2 reads YFSETQ. Deletions cut 0 bases from V and 4 bases from J, with 11 bases between.

The chain joins TRBV9 to TRBJ2-1; unclear D gene. CDR1 and CDR2 from the germline V gene are SGDLS and YYNGEE. This CDR3 is 11 amino acids long. V was cut by 6 bases and J by 6 bases, with 7 bases left in between. The CDR3 sequence: CASNGSNEQFF. CDR3 bases: TGTGCCAGCAATGGTTCCAATGAGCAGTTCTTC.

This clone was seen a single time. The CDR3 is CASSKGTNPPQYF. CDR3 in DNA: TGTGCCAGCAGTAAGGGGACTAACCCCCCTCAGTACTTC. The V and J genes are TRBV6-5 and TRBJ2-7, with TRBD2 identical over 7 bases. Unmatched junction bases numbered 11, after V lost 5 bases and J lost 10 bases. The germline gives CDR1 MNHEY, CDR2 SVGAGI. The CDR3 contains 13 residues.

The chain recombines TRBV7-3 with TRBJ2-7; D remains unclear. CDR1 is SGHTA and CDR2 is FQGTGA in the germline V gene. V lost 5 bases to trimming and J lost 2 bases, with 13 bases between them. The CDR3 covers 14 residues. The CDR3 loop is CASSPYGFAYEQYF. In nucleotides, the CDR3 is TGTGCCAGCAGCCCGTACGGATTTGCCTACGAGCAGTACTTC.

The chain links TRBV30 to TRBJ1-2; TRBD1 agrees at 7 bases. The trim removed 1 base at V and 6 bases at J, leaving 5 bases unmatched. CDR3 length equals 13 residues. Germline CDR1 is GTSNPN and CDR2 is SVGIG (reference sequence). DNA for the CDR3: TGTGCCTGGAGTGAAGGACAGGTGGATGGCTACACCTTC. As protein: CAWSEGQVDGYTF.

The CDR3 nucleotides are TGTGCCAGCAGCTTTACCCTAGGCGATGGCTACACCTTC. Translating it yields CASSFTLGDGYTF. This chain links TRBV7-3 with TRBJ1-2, with D uncertain. Germline assignment: CDR1 SGHTA and CDR2 FQGTGA. This CDR3 region has 13 residues. V gave up 3 bases and J gave up 6 bases, with 11 bases separating them.

In its sample, this clone was seen a few times. The same CDR3 arises from other DNA sequences in this sample as well. The chain combines TRBV19 with TRBJ1-2; 10 bases fit TRBD1. The CDR3 totals 16 residues. In germline, CDR1 is LNHDA, CDR2 SQIVND (reference sequence). V trimming: 6 bases; J trimming: 5 bases; junction bases outside the gene matches: 12. CDR3 amino acids: CASSRDRGPGGYGYTF. In nucleotides, the CDR3 is TGTGCCAGTAGCCGGGACAGGGGTCCCGGGGGGTATGGCTACACCTTC.

The chain couples TRBV5-8 to TRBJ1-4; D remains unclear. V lost 3 bases and J lost 11, with 20 bases in between. The CDR3 runs 15 residues. The germline V gene has CDR1 SGHTS and CDR2 YDEGEE. The CDR3 loop reads CASSSIRTGQRKLFF. The CDR3 DNA follows: TGTGCCAGCAGCTCGATCAGGACCGGGCAACGGAAACTGTTTTTT.

V usage is TRBV7-9 and J usage is TRBJ2-2; D is undetermined. Per germline, CDR1 SEHNR and CDR2 FQNEAQ (reference sequence). Trimming pared 3 bases from V and 4 bases from J, leaving 9 bases between. The CDR3 is 14 residues long. The CDR3 nucleotides read TGTGCCAGCAGCTTCCAGAGTATCACCGGGGAGCTGTTTTTT. Amino acid sequence: CASSFQSITGELFF.

The chain has TRBV2 and TRBJ2-1, with TRBD2 matching 13 bases. Germline lookup yields CDR1 SNHLY and CDR2 FYNNEI. This CDR3 is 16 amino acids long. V shed 8 bases and J 7 bases; nucleotides not matched to a gene: 11. CDR3 loop: CASVAFPGLAGNEQFF. DNA of the CDR3: TGTGCCAGCGTAGCCTTTCCGGGACTAGCGGGGAATGAGCAGTTCTTC.

This rearrangement joins TRBV10-2 to TRBJ2-7, with D unclear. The CDR3 covers 12 residues. The V and J ends lost 0 bases and 6 bases respectively, with 6 bases between them. Germline V gene sequence: CDR1 WSHSY, CDR2 SAAADI. CDR3 DNA sequence: TGCGCCAGCAGTGAGTCCAAGGTCGAGCAGTACTTC. Translation: CASSESKVEQYF.

The genes are TRBV2 and TRBJ2-1; no clear D. The V and J ends lost 6 bases and 5 bases respectively, with 8 bases between them. CDR1 is SNHLY and CDR2 is FYNNEI in the germline V gene. The CDR3 contains 12 residues. The CDR3 is CASRIENNEQFF. CDR3 nucleotide sequence: TGTGCCAGCAGGATAGAAAACAATGAGCAGTTCTTC. The whole variable domain, remainder taken from reference TRBV2 and TRBJ2-1, is EPEVTQTPSHQVTQMGQEVILRCVPISNHLYFYWYRQILGQKVEFLVSFYNNEISEKSEIFDDQFSVERPDGSNFTLKIRSTKLEDSAMYFCASRIENNEQFFGPGTRLTVL.

The chain is built from TRBV18 and TRBJ1-2; TRBD1 matches 7 bases. V lost 2 bases and J lost 8; bases outside the gene matches: 8. The CDR3 is 14 residues long. Per germline, CDR1 KGHSH and CDR2 LQKENI. The CDR3 bases are TGTGCCAGCTCACCATATGGGACAGAGGGAGGCTACACCTTC. Encoded protein: CASSPYGTEGGYTF.